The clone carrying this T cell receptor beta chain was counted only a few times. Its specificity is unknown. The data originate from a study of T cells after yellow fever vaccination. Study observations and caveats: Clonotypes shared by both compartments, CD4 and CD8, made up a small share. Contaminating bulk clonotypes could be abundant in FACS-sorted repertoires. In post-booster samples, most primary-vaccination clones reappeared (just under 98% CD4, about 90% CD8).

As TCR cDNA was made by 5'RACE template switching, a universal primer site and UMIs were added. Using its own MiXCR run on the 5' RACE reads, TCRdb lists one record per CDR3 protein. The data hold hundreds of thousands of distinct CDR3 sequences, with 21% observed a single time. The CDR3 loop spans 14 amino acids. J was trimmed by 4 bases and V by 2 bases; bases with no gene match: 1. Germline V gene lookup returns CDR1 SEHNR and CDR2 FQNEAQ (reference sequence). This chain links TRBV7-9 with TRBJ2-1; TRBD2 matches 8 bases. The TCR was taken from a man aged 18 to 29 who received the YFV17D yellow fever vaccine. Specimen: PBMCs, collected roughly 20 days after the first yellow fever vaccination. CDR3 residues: CASSLTSGYNEQFF. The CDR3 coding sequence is TGTGCCAGCAGCTTAACTAGCGGTTACAATGAGCAGTTCTTC.